The sequence of this TCR beta chain was determined in a study of T cell changes during pregnancy in multiple sclerosis. This CDR3 has 16 residues. V shed 3 bases and J 2 bases; nucleotides not matched to a gene: 7. Germline loops: CDR1 ENHRY, CDR2 SYGVKD. TCRdb's copy holds only in-frame clones and misses some; the assay was immunoSEQ multiplex PCR. Of 20,000 to 30,000 clones listed, roughly nine tenths were seen once; the top ten hold more than 7.5%. This TCR was recovered from a female donor in good health, enrolled as a control in a pregnancy study. Material: CD8+ T cells from peripheral blood mononuclear cells, obtained in the third trimester of pregnancy. The chain is built from TRBV10-3 and TRBJ2-3; 8 bases align to TRBD2. CDR3 in amino acids: CAISDPGGQHTDTQYF. The CDR3 coding sequence is TGTGCCATCAGTGACCCGGGGGGGCAGCACACAGATACGCAGTATTTT.